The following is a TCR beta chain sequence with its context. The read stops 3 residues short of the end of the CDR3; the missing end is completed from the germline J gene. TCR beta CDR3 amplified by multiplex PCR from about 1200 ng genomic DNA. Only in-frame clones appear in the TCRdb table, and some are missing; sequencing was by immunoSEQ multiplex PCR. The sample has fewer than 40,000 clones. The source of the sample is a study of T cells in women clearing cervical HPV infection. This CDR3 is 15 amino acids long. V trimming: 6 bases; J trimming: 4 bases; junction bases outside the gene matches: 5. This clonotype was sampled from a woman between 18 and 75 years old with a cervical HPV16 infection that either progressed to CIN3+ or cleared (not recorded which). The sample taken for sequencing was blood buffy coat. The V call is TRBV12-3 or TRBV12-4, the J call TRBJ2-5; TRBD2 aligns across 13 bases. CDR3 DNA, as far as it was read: TGTGCCAGCAGCCTGACTAGCGGGGGGATAGAGACC. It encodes CASSLTSGGIET. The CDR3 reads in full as CASSLTSGGIETQYF.